The subject of this entry is one TCR beta chain. The antigen is undetermined. The germline CDR1 and CDR2 sequences are SNHLY and FYNNEI. The CDR3 is 15 amino acids. J gave up 7 bases and V 7 bases, and 11 bases lay outside the gene matches. The sample belongs to a study of PD-1 blockade in classical Hodgkin lymphoma. Study-wide findings and caveats: Nivolumab initiated under 1 year post-ASCT led to patient exclusion. It was among complete responders that baseline diversity resembled that of newly diagnosed patients. Diminished baseline TCR diversity has been reported in newly diagnosed patients relative to healthy donors.

Time point noted: cycle 4 day 1 (C4D1), after 5 to 7 weeks of nivolumab. After autologous stem cell transplantation all patients relapsed, and prior brentuximab vedotin exposure differed between cohorts. Magnetic depletion of unwanted cells isolated CD4+ T cells from thawed PBMCs. Complete response, partial response or progressive disease made up the best responses. Method: immunoSEQ multiplex PCR; TCRdb's copy keeps in-frame clones and lacks some. This sample has tens of thousands of clones, with 70% to 90% found just once. This TCR was sampled from a human donor with classical Hodgkin lymphoma. The chain recombines TRBV2 with TRBJ1-2; 11 bases align to TRBD1. The sequences come from CD4+ T cells from blood, collected before the fourth cycle of nivolumab. CDR3 protein: CASTRGGTGGLGYTF. The CDR3 bases are TGTGCCAGCACCCGGGGAGGGACAGGGGGTCTTGGCTACACCTTC. Combining the CDR3 with reference TRBV2 and TRBJ1-2 gives the whole variable domain EPEVTQTPSHQVTQMGQEVILRCVPISNHLYFYWYRQILGQKVEFLVSFYNNEISEKSEIFDDQFSVERPDGSNFTLKIRSTKLEDSAMYFCASTRGGTGGLGYTFGSGTRLTVV.